These 32 T cell receptor beta chains came from one sample sequenced in a study of somatic mutations in cytotoxic T cells in rheumatoid arthritis. Sequenced by immunoSEQ multiplex PCR; TCRdb stores in-frame clones only, minus some. The table shows 25,000 to 35,000 clones, with 80% to 85% occurring only once. The sample consisted of CD8+ T cells sorted from blood. The receptors originated from an adult with rheumatoid arthritis.

This clone occurred a few times. V gene TRBV6-5 combines with J gene TRBJ1-2; D remains ambiguous. The germline gives CDR1 MNHEY, CDR2 SVGAGI. The CDR3 spans 13 residues. Trimming stripped 2 bases from V and 7 bases from J, with 11 bases between. CDR3 sequence (DNA): TGTGCCAGCAGTTACGGAGGGAAGGGTGGCTACACCTTC. Amino acid sequence: CASSYGGKGGYTF.

The rearrangement uses TRBV29-1 and TRBJ1-2; TRBD1 aligns across 7 bases. Germline values: CDR1 SQVTM, CDR2 ANQGSEA. V dropped 6 bases and J dropped 8; count of bases not matched to a gene: 15. CDR3 length: 14 amino acids. The CDR3 spells CSVKQSTGSYGYTF. The DNA for the CDR3 is TGCAGCGTGAAACAATCGACAGGGTCGTACGGCTACACCTTC.

This rearrangement joins TRBV5-1 to TRBJ2-1, with 8 positions matching TRBD2. This CDR3 is 15 amino acids long. The germline gives CDR1 SGHRS, CDR2 YFSETQ. The junction had 6 bases not matched to a gene; V was cut back by 0 bases and J by 7 bases. The DNA for the CDR3 is TGCGCCAGCAGCTTGGGTGATCCGGGAGGGAATGAGCAGTTCTTC. It encodes CASSLGDPGGNEQFF.

The chain couples TRBV28 to TRBJ2-1; no firm D call. V was clipped by 5 bases and J by 8 bases, with 10 bases between them. This CDR3 is 12 amino acids long. Germline loops: CDR1 MDHEN, CDR2 SYDVKM. CDR3 sequence reads: CASSPAWDEQFF. CDR3 DNA: TGTGCCAGCAGTCCGGCCTGGGATGAGCAGTTCTTC.

The chain links TRBV14 to TRBJ2-7; D is possibly TRBD1 (6 bases). The CDR3 runs 15 residues. Germline CDR1 reads SGHDN; CDR2 reads FVKESK. Trimming cost V 0 bases and J 5 bases, with 14 bases left between them. The CDR3 loop reads CASSQDSQGFNEQYF. The CDR3 DNA reads TGTGCCAGCAGCCAAGATTCACAGGGCTTCAACGAGCAGTACTTC.

This chain uses TRBV6-4 with TRBJ2-6; possible D gene TRBD1, 5 bases. Between the trimmed V and J ends, which lost 0 bases and 0 bases, there was a span of 6 bases. The germline V gene has CDR1 MRHNA and CDR2 SNTAGT. The CDR3 is 16 residues long. The CDR3 sequence: CASSDSTASGANVLTF. The CDR3 bases are TGTGCCAGCAGTGACTCGACAGCCTCTGGGGCCAACGTCCTGACTTTC.

The rearrangement joins TRBV11-3 to TRBJ2-7; 7 bases map to TRBD1. In germline, CDR1 is SGHNT, CDR2 YENEEA. CDR3 length: 14 amino acids. The trim removed 4 bases at V and 5 bases at J, leaving 8 bases unmatched. CDR3 in amino acids: CASSSREGANEQYF. Here the CDR3 DNA reads TGTGCCAGCAGCTCCAGAGAGGGGGCCAACGAGCAGTACTTC.

The V call is TRBV5-6, the J call TRBJ2-5; no reliable D call. CDR1 and CDR2 (germline): SGHDT, YYEEEE. CDR3 size: 11 residues. Trimming took 3 bases from V and 0 from J, leaving 0 bases between them. CDR3 sequence: CASSYQETQYF. CDR3 DNA sequence: TGTGCCAGCAGCTACCAAGAGACCCAGTACTTC.

V gene TRBV30 combines with J gene TRBJ1-2, with D possibly matching TRBD1 (5 bases). This CDR3 region has 12 residues. V was clipped by 5 bases and J by 7 bases, with 14 bases between them. Germline V gene data show CDR1 as GTSNPN and CDR2 as SVGIG (reference sequence). This CDR3 is CAWGQGSGGYTF. CDR3 sequence (DNA): TGTGCCTGGGGGCAGGGCTCGGGTGGCTACACCTTC.

The V gene is TRBV5-5, the J gene TRBJ1-2; 7 nucleotides line up with TRBD1. The CDR3 extends over 15 amino acids. The germline V gene encodes CDR1 SGHKS and CDR2 YYEKEE (reference sequence). The junction had 4 bases not matched to a gene; V was cut back by 2 bases and J by 0 bases. The CDR3 DNA follows: TGTGCCAGCAGCTTTCTGGACAGGCCTAACTATGGCTACACCTTC. It translates to CASSFLDRPNYGYTF. The full variable domain, rest sourced from reference TRBV5-5 and TRBJ1-2, is DAGVTQSPTHLIKTRGQQVTLRCSPISGHKSVSWYQQVLGQGPQFIFQYYEKEERGRGNFPDRFSARQFPNYSSELNVNALLLGDSALYLCASSFLDRPNYGYTFGSGTRLTVV.

The chain's CDR3 is CASRGRGGGEKLFF. DNA of the CDR3: TGTGCCAGCAGGGGAAGGGGTGGGGGTGAAAAACTGTTTTTT. This chain links TRBV6-1 with TRBJ1-4; a possible D gene is TRBD1 (5 bases). CDR3 length: 14 residues. Germline V lookup: CDR1 MNHNS, CDR2 SASEGT. The germline V and J ends were trimmed by 6 bases and 7 bases, with 15 bases remaining between them.

The chain has TRBV7-9 and TRBJ2-2; 7 bases fit TRBD2. The CDR3 length is 15 residues. Germline V gene data show CDR1 as SEHNR and CDR2 as FQNEAQ (reference sequence). V shed 4 bases, J shed 5 bases, and the junction held 7 bases outside the gene matches. CDR3 sequence: CASSWGGVSTGELFF. CDR3 sequence (DNA): TGTGCCAGCAGCTGGGGGGGAGTCAGTACCGGGGAGCTGTTTTTT.

This chain joins TRBV4-1 and TRBJ2-7, with 8 bases identical to TRBD1. Germline values: CDR1 MGHRA, CDR2 YSYEKL. J lost 7 bases, V lost 0 bases, and 8 bases had no gene match. CDR3 size: 15 residues. The CDR3 is CASSQEYGTGWEQYF. CDR3 DNA: TGCGCCAGCAGCCAAGAATATGGGACAGGTTGGGAGCAGTACTTC.

The chain employs TRBV6-1 and TRBJ2-7, with a tentative D call TRBD2 (6 bases). V lost 5 bases and J lost 3, with 11 bases in between. The germline V gene has CDR1 MNHNS and CDR2 SASEGT. This CDR3 is 13 amino acids long. The CDR3: CASSLGSVYEQYF. In nucleotides, the CDR3 is TGTGCCAGCAGTCTCGGGAGCGTCTACGAGCAGTACTTC.

Only a few counts were recorded for this clone. The chain links TRBV19 to TRBJ1-1; D is unclear. From germline, CDR1 is LNHDA and CDR2 SQIVND (reference sequence). Between the trimmed V and J ends, which lost 6 bases and 3 bases, there was a span of 11 bases. This CDR3 contains 13 residues. CDR3 coding DNA: TGTGCCAGTAGATTTGGGTGGGACACTGAAGCTTTCTTT. Amino acids: CASRFGWDTEAFF.

This clone was recorded a few times. The gene calls are TRBV4-1 and TRBJ1-5; D might be TRBD1 (6 bases). The V gene lost 4 bases and the J gene lost 2 bases, with 9 bases spanning the gap. The germline V gene has CDR1 MGHRA and CDR2 YSYEKL. This CDR3 is built from 14 residues. The chain's CDR3 is CASSRRQGNQPQHF. The CDR3 nucleotides read TGCGCCAGCAGCCGTCGACAGGGCAATCAGCCCCAGCATTTT.

The V and J genes are TRBV6-4 and TRBJ2-3, with D maybe TRBD2 (6 bases). The CDR3 runs 15 residues. Germline CDR1 and CDR2: MRHNA and SNTAGT. V was trimmed by 5 bases and J by 4 bases, leaving 16 bases between them. The CDR3 DNA sequence: TGTGCCAGCAGTTCCGGGGTTGGGGAGGCAGATACGCAGTATTTT. Amino acid sequence: CASSSGVGEADTQYF.

The V gene is TRBV19, the J gene TRBJ2-2; D is uncertain. V was shortened by 6 bases and J by 0 bases, with 14 bases between the two germline ends. The CDR3 runs 16 residues. Germline CDR1 reads LNHDA; CDR2 reads SQIVND (reference sequence). CDR3 protein: CASRQRPQTNTGELFF. The CDR3 DNA reads as TGTGCCAGTAGACAAAGACCCCAGACGAACACCGGGGAGCTGTTTTTT.

The rearrangement links TRBV28 to TRBJ1-1; D unclear. The V gene's germline CDR1 is MDHEN and CDR2 SYDVKM. This CDR3 has 14 residues. With 0 bases removed from V and 3 bases from J, the gap between germline ends came to 8 bases. In DNA, the CDR3 is TGTGCCAGCAGTTTATGGGGGAAGGACACTGAAGCTTTCTTT. This translates into CASSLWGKDTEAFF.

The chain combines TRBV6-1 with TRBJ2-1; 14 bases are a match to TRBD2. The CDR3 has 15 residues. Germline-derived CDR1 and CDR2 are MNHNS and SASEGT. V lost 7 bases to trimming and J lost 8 bases; unmatched junction nucleotides: 7. The CDR3 protein is CASIRGTSGSDEQFF. The CDR3 coding sequence is TGTGCCAGCATCAGGGGGACTAGCGGGAGTGATGAGCAGTTCTTC.

The V and J genes are TRBV14 and TRBJ2-4; 8 bases line up with TRBD2. The V segment lost 2 bases and the J segment 0 bases; nucleotides outside the gene matches: 3. This CDR3 region has 16 residues. From germline, CDR1 is SGHDN and CDR2 FVKESK. CDR3: CASSQLAGGAKNIQYF. CDR3 nucleotide sequence: TGTGCCAGCAGCCAACTCGCGGGAGGAGCCAAAAACATTCAGTACTTC.

The chain joins TRBV9 to TRBJ2-1; unclear D gene. The V and J ends lost 3 bases and 4 bases respectively, with 14 bases between them. Germline CDR1 and CDR2: SGDLS and YYNGEE. This CDR3 is built from 15 residues. The CDR3: CASSGWLGSYNEQFF. As DNA, the CDR3 is TGTGCCAGCAGCGGTTGGTTGGGGTCTTACAATGAGCAGTTCTTC.

The chain joins TRBV18 to TRBJ2-6; 8 bases agree with TRBD1. Germline-derived CDR1 and CDR2 are KGHSH and LQKENI. Trimming at V came to 3 bases and at J to 0 bases, leaving 7 bases not matched to a gene. There are 18 residues in the CDR3. Here the CDR3 DNA reads TGTGCCAGCTCACCGGGCAGGGGGCTTTACTCTGGGGCCAACGTCCTGACTTTC. This gives the protein CASSPGRGLYSGANVLTF.

The J gene is TRBJ1-2, the V gene TRBV6-5; possible D gene TRBD1, 5 bases. V was shortened by 0 bases and J by 3 bases, with 11 bases between the two germline ends. This CDR3 spans 15 amino acids. Germline V CDR1 and CDR2: MNHEY, SVGAGI. This CDR3 is CASSYSAGFDYGYTF. The CDR3 region has the DNA TGTGCCAGCAGTTACTCCGCAGGGTTCGACTATGGCTACACCTTC.

The gene calls are TRBV7-6 and TRBJ1-6; D not resolved. V lost 5 bases and J lost 5, with 13 bases in between. The CDR3 totals 15 residues. Germline V gene lookup returns CDR1 SGHVS and CDR2 FNYEAQ. CDR3 region: CASSPEDANNSPLHF. For the CDR3, the DNA is TGTGCCAGCAGCCCGGAAGATGCGAATAATTCACCCCTCCACTTT.

In this sample, this clone turned up a few times. The rearrangement links TRBV6-6 to TRBJ2-2, with 9 bases fitting TRBD1. With 8 bases clipped from V and 5 bases from J, the junction kept 6 bases outside the gene matches. This CDR3 has 14 residues. CDR1 is MNHNY and CDR2 is SVGAGI in the germline V gene (reference sequence). The CDR3: CASEGQGMTGELFF. CDR3 bases: TGTGCCAGCGAAGGACAGGGGATGACCGGGGAGCTGTTTTTT.

The rearrangement links TRBV14 to TRBJ2-7; D gene uncertain. V was shortened by 0 bases and J by 2 bases, with 8 bases between the two germline ends. The CDR3 loop spans 14 amino acids. Germline V gene data show CDR1 as SGHDN and CDR2 as FVKESK. CDR3: CASSQDGVPYEQYF. The CDR3 DNA reads as TGTGCCAGCAGCCAAGATGGGGTTCCCTACGAGCAGTACTTC.

The genes are TRBV11-3 and TRBJ1-1; D remains unclear. CDR3 length: 13 amino acids. Trimming stripped 1 base from V and 6 bases from J, with 9 bases between. Germline CDR1 and CDR2: SGHNT and YENEEA. DNA for the CDR3: TGTGCCAGCAGCTTAGGGGTTGTTGCTGAAGCTTTCTTT. The encoded protein is CASSLGVVAEAFF.

The rearrangement links TRBV5-1 to TRBJ1-2, with D tentatively TRBD1 (5 bases). The CDR3 spans 12 residues. Germline V gene data show CDR1 as SGHRS and CDR2 as YFSETQ. The V end lost 3 bases, the J end lost 7 bases, and 10 bases lay between the germline ends. In DNA, the CDR3 is TGCGCCAGCAGCTGGACGGGGCTTGGCTACACCTTC. This sequence encodes CASSWTGLGYTF.

This clone was counted only a few times. The V gene is TRBV6-5, the J gene TRBJ2-7; tentatively, D is TRBD1 (5 bases). The CDR3 runs to 15 residues. The V gene lost 0 bases and the J gene lost 0 bases, with 9 bases spanning the gap. CDR1 and CDR2 from the germline V gene are MNHEY and SVGAGI. CDR3 sequence reads: CASSYSLDSSYEQYF. In DNA form, the CDR3 reads TGTGCCAGCAGTTACTCTTTAGACAGCTCCTACGAGCAGTACTTC.

This rearrangement joins TRBV13 to TRBJ1-5; tentatively, D is TRBD1 (5 bases). Trimming cost V 5 bases and J 5 bases, with 10 bases left between them. CDR1 is PRHDT, CDR2 FYEKMQ, per germline (reference sequence). The CDR3 runs 13 residues. The CDR3 region has the DNA TGTGCCAGCAGCCCGGGAGGGGATCAGCCCCAGCATTTT. Encoded protein: CASSPGGDQPQHF.

This clone appeared a single time. Here the CDR3 DNA reads TGTGCCAGCAGTGAGTCCCAGTCGGGGGTTGGGACCGGGGAGCTGTTTTTT. Protein: CASSESQSGVGTGELFF. J is TRBJ2-2 and V is TRBV2; TRBD2 is a possible D gene (6 bases). Germline-derived CDR1 and CDR2 are SNHLY and FYNNEI. The germline V and J ends were trimmed by 3 bases and 5 bases, with 19 bases remaining between them. CDR3 length: 17 amino acids.